These 3 T cell receptor beta chains were sequenced from one sample in a study of blood T cell repertoires in COVID-19. Using immunoSEQ multiplex PCR, the repertoire was profiled, and TCRdb retains in-frame clones only, with some absent. This sample carries tens of thousands of clones, 80% to 95% of them seen once, and the ten largest clones take roughly 0.53%. The sample taken for sequencing was peripheral blood. The source of these receptors is a man aged 45 to 65 with COVID-19, enrolled during active disease.

This sequence joins TRBV6-5 and TRBJ2-2, with D uncertain. Germline CDR1 reads MNHEY; CDR2 reads SVGAGI. V lost 7 bases, J lost 5 bases, and 8 bases lay in between. This CDR3 spans 12 amino acids. The CDR3: CASIQTTGELFF. The CDR3, as DNA: TGTGCCAGCATACAGACGACCGGGGAGCTGTTTTTT.

This sequence joins TRBV4-1 and TRBJ1-1; the match to TRBD1 covers 8 bases. The CDR3 totals 15 residues. V trimming: 3 bases; J trimming: 5 bases; junction bases outside the gene matches: 8. Germline V gene sequence: CDR1 MGHRA, CDR2 YSYEKL. CDR3 bases: TGCGCCAGCAGCCAGATAGACAGGGGTCAAACTGAAGCTTTCTTT. This gives the protein CASSQIDRGQTEAFF.

V usage is TRBV10-3 and J usage is TRBJ2-1; weak D call: TRBD1 (5 bases). Germline lookup yields CDR1 ENHRY and CDR2 SYGVKD. The germline V and J ends were trimmed by 3 bases and 7 bases, with 10 bases remaining between them. This CDR3 comprises 13 residues. This CDR3 is CAISEGVENEQFF. The CDR3 DNA reads TGTGCCATCAGTGAAGGGGTTGAAAATGAGCAGTTCTTC.